One sample yielded the 13 T cell receptor beta chains listed below, sequenced in a study of T cell clonality in common variable immunodeficiency. General observations from the study: Reportedly, TCR beta sequences from common variable immunodeficiency showed fewer deletions and N-nucleotide insertions.

Measured with immunoSEQ multiplex PCR; TCRdb has only the in-frame clones, and not every one. Altogether around 28,000 clones were found in the sample, and no singletons occur. These receptors' targets are unknown. The specimen sequenced was peripheral blood mononuclear cells. Receptors were obtained from a human donor with common variable immunodeficiency.

To note about this clone: The read gets to within 3 residues of the CDR3 end, and the germline J gene fills in the rest. V is TRBV18 and J is TRBJ1-5; possibly TRBD1 for D (5 bases). Trimming pared 3 bases from V and 2 bases from J, leaving 14 bases between. Germline CDR1 reads KGHSH; CDR2 reads LQKENI. The CDR3 is 16 amino acids. Partial CDR3 DNA: TGTGCCAGCTCACCGGGGCAGCCGAGGGGCAATCAGCCC. Encoded protein: CASSPGQPRGNQP. In full, the CDR3 is CASSPGQPRGNQPQHF. Based on the CDR3 plus reference TRBV18 and TRBJ1-5, the full variable domain is NAGVMQNPRHLVRRRGQEARLRCSPMKGHSHVYWYRQLPEEGLKFMVYLQKENIIDESGMPKERFSAEFPKEGPSILRIQQVVRGDSAAYFCASSPGQPRGNQPQHFGDGTRLSIL.

This clone was seen many times. Read data end 3 residues before the CDR3 end; the end is taken from the germline J gene. This chain uses TRBV2 with TRBJ1-1; no clear D gene. V gave up 6 bases and J gave up 0 bases, with 17 bases separating them. Germline V CDR1 and CDR2: SNHLY, FYNNEI. This CDR3 comprises 16 residues. Partial CDR3 DNA: TGTGCCAGCAGCCCCAATAGCGGGCGCATGAACACTGAA. Protein product: CASSPNSGRMNTE. In full, the CDR3 reads CASSPNSGRMNTEAFF.

In this sample, this clone turned up a few times. The CDR3 end is not reached by the read, which stops 3 residues before it; the germline J gene fills it in. This chain connects TRBV5-6 to TRBJ2-7, with D possibly being TRBD1 (6 bases). The CDR3 is made up of 14 amino acids. Germline V gives CDR1 SGHDT, CDR2 YYEEEE. Trimming removed 4 bases from V and 5 bases from J, with 16 bases in between. The CDR3 loop reads CASSADRIVDEQYF. CDR3 DNA (partial): TGTGCCAGCAGCGCTGACAGGATAGTCGACGAG.

At least ten counts were recorded for this clone. The sequence runs out 3 residues before the end of the CDR3; the remainder is reconstructed from the germline J gene. The V gene is TRBV18, the J gene TRBJ1-5, with 7 bases aligning to TRBD1. With 0 bases clipped from V and 4 bases from J, the junction kept 3 bases outside the gene matches. Germline-derived CDR1 and CDR2 are KGHSH and LQKENI. The CDR3 length is 15 residues. CDR3 sequence: CASSPPGQLNQPQHF. The part of the CDR3 DNA that was read is TGTGCCAGCTCACCACCGGGACAGTTAAATCAGCCC.

A word on this clone: The DNA ends 3 residues before the CDR3 does, and the rest of the CDR3 is filled in from the germline J gene. The gene calls are TRBV7-8 and TRBJ2-2, with D hard to call. The germline V gene encodes CDR1 SGHVS and CDR2 FQNEAQ. The CDR3 has 14 residues. V lost 2 bases to trimming and J lost 4 bases, with 8 bases between them. The part of the CDR3 DNA that was read is TGTGCCAGCAGCTTAATGGCAACCACCGGGGAG. As protein: CASSLMATTGE. The full CDR3 protein is CASSLMATTGELFF. Full variable domain (outside the CDR3, taken from reference TRBV7-8 and TRBJ2-2): GAGVSQSPRYKVAKRGQDVALRCDPISGHVSLFWYQQALGQGPEFLTYFQNEAQLDKSGLPSDRFFAERPEGSVSTLKIQRTQQEDSAVYLCASSLMATTGELFFGEGSRLTVL.

A note on this clone: A junction end diverges from the germline sequence, so it may reflect a read error. The sequenced fragment ends 3 residues before the CDR3 boundary, so the rest is inferred from the germline J gene. This rearrangement joins TRBV7-9 to TRBJ2-5, with unresolved D. The CDR3 consists of 11 residues. Germline CDR1 and CDR2: SEHNR and FQNEAQ (reference sequence). The sequenced part of the CDR3 DNA is TGTTCCAGCTCTATCGGGGAGACC. Translation gives CSSSIGET. Given in full, the CDR3 is CSSSIGETQYF.

In its sample, this clone was seen many times. The read ends 3 residues before the CDR3 terminus; that terminus is restored from the germline J gene. V and J are TRBV11-2 and TRBJ2-3; D uncertain. The germline gives CDR1 SGHAT, CDR2 FQNNGV. The germline V and J ends were trimmed by 5 bases and 0 bases, with 9 bases remaining between them. The CDR3 loop spans 14 amino acids. The sequenced part of the CDR3 DNA is TGTGCCAGCAGCCCCTTCTCTAGCACAGATACG. Translating it yields CASSPFSSTDT. The full CDR3 protein is CASSPFSSTDTQYF.

This clone was detected only a few times. Coverage ceases 3 residues before the CDR3 finishes, and the germline J gene fills in the end. This chain joins TRBV19 and TRBJ2-3; tentative D call: TRBD1 (7 bases). Germline V gives CDR1 LNHDA, CDR2 SQIVND (reference sequence). Trimming pared 6 bases from V and 2 bases from J, leaving 15 bases between. This CDR3 is built from 15 residues. CDR3 in amino acids: CASRSGGGLTDTQYF. Incomplete CDR3 DNA: TGTGCCAGTAGATCCGGAGGGGGCCTCACAGATACG.

This clone was seen a few times. The read is 3 residues too short to cover the CDR3 end, so that end is filled in from the germline J gene. The V and J genes are TRBV19 and TRBJ2-6; 7 bases are shared with TRBD1. The CDR3 runs to 18 residues. Germline V gene data show CDR1 as LNHDA and CDR2 as SQIVND (reference sequence). V gave up 7 bases and J gave up 0 bases; unmatched junction bases: 12. The CDR3 loop is CASKPFPGTVSGANVLTF. CDR3 DNA, as far as it was read: TGTGCCAGTAAACCCTTCCCCGGGACAGTCTCTGGGGCCAACGTC.

In this sample, this clone turned up many times. The read terminates 3 residues ahead of where the CDR3 ends, so the germline J gene completes it. The J gene is TRBJ1-5, the V gene TRBV7-2, with a weak D call TRBD1 (6 bases). Germline V CDR1 and CDR2: SGHTA, FQGNSA. The V end was cut by 5 bases, the J end by 3 bases, with 8 bases between. This CDR3 comprises 13 residues. The CDR3 reads CASSGQFNQPQHF. The CDR3 DNA, read in part, is TGTGCCAGCAGCGGACAGTTCAATCAGCCC.

This clone was picked up many times. The read comes to an end 3 residues before the CDR3 does, leaving the germline J gene to fill in the end. This chain uses TRBV7-2 with TRBJ1-6; TRBD1 agrees at 7 bases. This CDR3 spans 15 amino acids. In germline, CDR1 is SGHTA, CDR2 FQGNSA. With V trimmed by 1 base and J by 10 bases, 7 bases remained unmatched. The covered CDR3 bases are TGTGCCAGCAGCTTAGGAGCAGGGGGAGGATCACCC. Protein: CASSLGAGGGSP. In full, the CDR3 reads CASSLGAGGGSPLHF.

On this clone itself: Read sequence stops 3 residues before the CDR3 end, and the germline J gene provides the missing end. The chain uses TRBV7-9 and TRBJ1-2, with TRBD1 as a possible D gene (5 bases). Germline assignment: CDR1 SEHNR and CDR2 FQNEAQ (reference sequence). V lost 4 bases to trimming and J lost 5 bases, with 11 bases between them. The CDR3 sequence is 13 residues long. CDR3 DNA (partial): TGTGCCAGCAGCTCCCGGGAGGGGTATGGC. Translation gives CASSSREGYG. The whole CDR3 protein reads CASSSREGYGYTF.

In the case of this clone: The CDR3 extends 3 residues past the end of the read, so its final part is completed from the germline J gene. This chain connects TRBV6-2 or TRBV6-3 to TRBJ2-2, with a tentative D call TRBD1 (6 bases). Germline V gene lookup returns CDR1 MNHEY and CDR2 SVGEGT. The V gene lost 2 bases and the J gene lost 4 bases, with 11 bases spanning the gap. The CDR3 sequence is 15 residues long. Here the CDR3 reads CASSYQGPGTGELFF. The CDR3 DNA, read in part, is TGTGCCAGCAGTTACCAGGGGCCGGGCACCGGGGAG.